The next 23 T cell receptor beta chains were all read from a single sample in a study of blood T cell repertoires in COVID-19. Some clones are missing from TCRdb's copy, which holds only in-frame ones; the method was immunoSEQ multiplex PCR. The profile shows over 400,000 clones, about nine tenths of them singletons. Sequenced material: PBMCs or T cells enriched from blood (not recorded which). Source of these receptors: a woman aged 60-75 years who had recovered from COVID-19.

This clone was observed a single time. The chain has TRBV2 and TRBJ1-2; 7 bases fit TRBD1. The length of the CDR3 is 11 residues. Germline V gives CDR1 SNHLY, CDR2 FYNNEI. Unmatched junction bases numbered 2, after V lost 9 bases and J lost 4 bases. The CDR3: CARWDSYGYTF. The CDR3 region has the DNA TGTGCCAGGTGGGACAGCTATGGCTACACCTTC.

V and J are TRBV19 and TRBJ1-5; TRBD1 agrees at 10 bases. In germline, CDR1 is LNHDA, CDR2 SQIVND (reference sequence). The ends lost 8 bases at V and 8 bases at J; junction bases unmatched: 9. The CDR3 is made up of 14 amino acids. CDR3 nucleotide sequence: TGTGCCAGTGGGGGACAGGGGCCATCAGAGCCCCAGCATTTT. Translation: CASGGQGPSEPQHF.

The V and J genes are TRBV10-3 and TRBJ1-6; D is uncertain. From germline, CDR1 is ENHRY and CDR2 SYGVKD. The CDR3 sequence is 15 residues long. V dropped 0 bases and J dropped 6 bases, with 9 bases sitting between them. CDR3 in DNA: TGTGCCATCAGTGAGTCGGCCAGCGGTAATTCACCCCTCCACTTT. Translating gives CAISESASGNSPLHF.

The chain is built from TRBV5-1 and TRBJ2-1; 7 nucleotides agree with TRBD2. V was clipped by 0 bases and J by 2 bases; unmatched bases: 2. Germline lookup yields CDR1 SGHRS and CDR2 YFSETQ. This CDR3 has 15 residues. The CDR3: CASSLDSGAYNEQFF. The CDR3 DNA sequence: TGCGCCAGCAGCTTGGACAGCGGGGCCTACAATGAGCAGTTCTTC.

This clone was found a few times. The chain is built from TRBV4-1 and TRBJ1-2, with 10 positions matching TRBD1. V gave up 4 bases and J gave up 8 bases; unmatched junction bases: 10. Germline lookup yields CDR1 MGHRA and CDR2 YSYEKL. This CDR3 region has 15 residues. CDR3 sequence: CASSPRQGAAWGYTF. CDR3 coding DNA: TGCGCCAGCAGCCCGAGACAGGGGGCGGCCTGGGGCTACACCTTC.

CDR3 residues: CAWSGGRDSSYEQYV. The CDR3 DNA reads TGTGCCTGGAGTGGAGGCAGGGACAGCTCCTACGAGCAGTACGTC. The J gene is TRBJ2-7, the V gene TRBV30, with TRBD1 identical over 7 bases. This CDR3 has 15 residues. Germline values: CDR1 GTSNPN, CDR2 SVGIG (reference sequence). V shed 1 base, J shed 0 bases, and the junction held 6 bases outside the gene matches.

With respect to this clone: Other DNA sequences within the sample encode an identical CDR3. The rearrangement joins TRBV3-1 (or the pseudogene TRBV3-2) to TRBJ2-3, with 7 bases that match TRBD1. V lost 6 bases, J lost 1 base, and 4 bases stayed unmatched. Germline CDR1 is LGHDT and CDR2 is YNNKEL (reference sequence). This CDR3 has 14 residues. The CDR3 spells CASSLGQGTDTQYF. CDR3 nucleotide sequence: TGTGCCAGCAGTCTTGGACAGGGCACAGATACGCAGTATTTT.

This chain uses TRBV5-1 with TRBJ1-4; 9 nucleotides align to TRBD1. The germline V gene encodes CDR1 SGHRS and CDR2 YFSETQ. This CDR3 has 14 residues. V lost 4 bases to trimming and J lost 8 bases; unmatched junction nucleotides: 6. DNA for the CDR3: TGCGCCAGCAGCACAGGGGGCGCCGAGGAAAAACTGTTTTTT. It yields the protein CASSTGGAEEKLFF.

The chain links TRBV29-1 to TRBJ2-6, with 10 bases identical to TRBD1. CDR1 is SQVTM and CDR2 is ANQGSEA in the germline V gene. V lost 6 bases to trimming and J lost 2 bases; unmatched junction nucleotides: 4. The CDR3 is 15 residues long. This CDR3 is CSVSGQGTGANVLTF. CDR3 in DNA: TGCAGCGTATCGGGACAGGGGACTGGGGCCAACGTCCTGACTTTC. Full variable domain (outside the CDR3, taken from reference TRBV29-1 and TRBJ2-6): SAVISQKPSRDICQRGTSLTIQCQVDSQVTMMFWYRQQPGQSLTLIATANQGSEATYESGFVIDKFPISRPNLTFSTLTVSNMSPEDSSIYLCSVSGQGTGANVLTFGAGSRLTVL.

This chain connects TRBV27 to TRBJ1-1; D uncertain. The germline V gene encodes CDR1 MNHEY and CDR2 SMNVEV (reference sequence). This CDR3 region has 13 residues. Trimming took 1 base from V and 3 from J, leaving 6 bases between them. The CDR3 nucleotides are TGTGCCAGCAGTTTATTCGGGTACACTGAAGCTTTCTTT. This translates into CASSLFGYTEAFF.

The V call is TRBV5-6, the J call TRBJ2-7, with 7 bases that match TRBD2. Germline CDR1 and CDR2: SGHDT and YYEEEE. Trimming cost V 4 bases and J 4 bases; bases outside gene matches: 11. The CDR3 length is 15 residues. DNA of the CDR3: TGTGCCAGCAGCGCCCTTGGGGAGGGGCGATACGAGCAGTACTTC. It yields the protein CASSALGEGRYEQYF.

V is TRBV5-8 and J is TRBJ1-2, with D hard to call. Trimming removed 0 bases from V and 2 bases from J, with 5 bases in between. Germline values: CDR1 SGHTS, CDR2 YDEGEE. The CDR3 totals 13 residues. The CDR3 nucleotides read TGTGCCAGCAGCTTGGTCAAAAACTATGGCTACACCTTC. Its protein is CASSLVKNYGYTF.

This clone showed up just once. The chain is built from TRBV28 and TRBJ1-3; 10 bases are a match to TRBD1. CDR3 length: 16 residues. Germline V CDR1 and CDR2: MDHEN, SYDVKM. The V and J ends lost 2 bases and 4 bases, in that order; junction bases with no gene match: 5. This CDR3 reads CASSLTGTGVGNTIYF. Here the CDR3 DNA reads TGTGCCAGCAGTTTAACCGGGACAGGGGTAGGAAACACCATATATTTT.

The chain has TRBV9 and TRBJ2-7, with 7 positions matching TRBD2. With 4 bases clipped from V and 2 bases from J, the junction kept 6 bases outside the gene matches. The CDR3 totals 14 residues. Germline V gene lookup returns CDR1 SGDLS and CDR2 YYNGEE. The CDR3 protein is CASSPTSDPYEQYV. The CDR3 bases are TGTGCCAGCAGCCCCACTAGCGATCCCTACGAGCAGTACGTC.

The V and J genes are TRBV4-1 and TRBJ2-7; 14 positions agree with TRBD2. This CDR3 spans 13 amino acids. Germline V gene sequence: CDR1 MGHRA, CDR2 YSYEKL. The V and J ends lost 6 bases and 9 bases, in that order; junction bases with no gene match: 4. CDR3 DNA sequence: TGCGCCAGCAGTTTGGGACTAGCGGGGGTGCAGTACTTC. This translates into CASSLGLAGVQYF.

The chain has TRBV19 and TRBJ1-2, with D perhaps matching TRBD1 (6 bases). Trimming cost V 3 bases and J 2 bases, with 19 bases left between them. The CDR3 has 17 residues. Germline loops: CDR1 LNHDA, CDR2 SQIVND (reference sequence). CDR3 nucleotide sequence: TGTGCCAGTAGTATGCCGTCAATCGGGGGGGCGAACTATGGCTACACCTTC. Its protein is CASSMPSIGGANYGYTF.

The CDR3 sequence: CASSVTGQTPTYEQYF. DNA for the CDR3: TGTGCCAGCAGCGTAACAGGCCAAACCCCTACCTACGAGCAGTACTTC. This sequence joins TRBV9 and TRBJ2-7; TRBD1 might be the D (5 bases). This CDR3 contains 16 residues. With 1 base removed from V and 2 bases from J, the gap between germline ends came to 16 bases. CDR1 and CDR2 from the germline V gene are SGDLS and YYNGEE.

The J gene is TRBJ2-1, the V gene TRBV3-1 (or the pseudogene TRBV3-2), with no clear D. The CDR3 consists of 12 residues. The germline V gene has CDR1 LGHDT and CDR2 YNNKEL (reference sequence). With 1 base removed from V and 10 bases from J, the gap between germline ends came to 8 bases. The CDR3 sequence is CASSQALTEQFF. DNA of the CDR3: TGTGCCAGCAGCCAAGCGTTGACAGAGCAGTTCTTC.

As DNA, the CDR3 is TGTGCCAGCAGTCCCACTTCGGGGAATTCACCCCTCCACTTT. Residues: CASSPTSGNSPLHF. The gene calls are TRBV6-5 and TRBJ1-6, with D uncertain. Germline V gene data show CDR1 as MNHEY and CDR2 as SVGAGI. CDR3 length equals 14 residues. V lost 5 bases and J 7 bases, leaving 12 bases between the germline ends.

The chain recombines TRBV19 with TRBJ1-5; TRBD1 matches 9 bases. V shed 5 bases and J 3 bases; nucleotides not matched to a gene: 5. Germline CDR1 reads LNHDA; CDR2 reads SQIVND (reference sequence). This CDR3 is built from 15 residues. The CDR3 loop reads CASSSGTGNNQPQHF. The CDR3 nucleotides read TGTGCCAGTAGTTCGGGGACAGGGAACAATCAGCCCCAGCATTTT.

This clone has more than one count but fewer than ten. The chain links TRBV18 to TRBJ1-2; no clear D gene. The CDR3 loop spans 14 amino acids. Germline lookup yields CDR1 KGHSH and CDR2 LQKENI. Trimming pared 2 bases from V and 3 bases from J, leaving 10 bases between. This CDR3 is CASSPRTADYGYTF. The CDR3 nucleotides read TGTGCCAGCTCACCAAGAACGGCGGACTATGGCTACACCTTC.

CDR3 in DNA: TGTGCCAGCAGCTTAGCACAGACCTACGAGCAGTACTTC. It yields the protein CASSLAQTYEQYF. This rearrangement joins TRBV7-2 to TRBJ2-7, with unresolved D. Germline assignment: CDR1 SGHTA and CDR2 FQGNSA. Trimming pared 0 bases from V and 2 bases from J, leaving 5 bases between. This CDR3 spans 13 amino acids. Full variable domain (outside the CDR3, taken from reference TRBV7-2 and TRBJ2-7): GAGVSQSPSNKVTEKGKDVELRCDPISGHTALYWYRQSLGQGLEFLIYFQGNSAPDKSGLPSDRFSAERTGGSVSTLTIQRTQQEDSAVYLCASSLAQTYEQYFGPGTRLTVT.

The rearrangement uses TRBV25-1 and TRBJ1-4; D not resolved. The CDR3 extends over 13 amino acids. CDR1 MGHDK and CDR2 SYGVNS come from the germline V gene. V dropped 6 bases and J dropped 3 bases, with 8 bases sitting between them. CDR3: CASRTRANEKLFF. CDR3 nucleotide sequence: TGTGCCAGCAGGACTCGGGCTAATGAAAAACTGTTTTTT.